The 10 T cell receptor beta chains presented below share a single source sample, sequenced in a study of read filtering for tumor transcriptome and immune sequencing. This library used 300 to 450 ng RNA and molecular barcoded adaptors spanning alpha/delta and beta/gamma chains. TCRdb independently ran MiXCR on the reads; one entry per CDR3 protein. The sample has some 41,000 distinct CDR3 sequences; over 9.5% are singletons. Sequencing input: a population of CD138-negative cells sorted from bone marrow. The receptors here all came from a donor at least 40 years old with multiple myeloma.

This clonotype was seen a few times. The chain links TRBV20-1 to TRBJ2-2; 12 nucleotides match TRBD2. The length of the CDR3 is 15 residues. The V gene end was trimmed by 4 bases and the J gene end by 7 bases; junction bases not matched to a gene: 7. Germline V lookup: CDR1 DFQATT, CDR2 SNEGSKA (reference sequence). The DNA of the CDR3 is TGCAGTGCTACTAGCGGGGGGGCGTCTGGCGGGGAGCTGTTTTTT. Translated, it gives CSATSGGASGGELFF.

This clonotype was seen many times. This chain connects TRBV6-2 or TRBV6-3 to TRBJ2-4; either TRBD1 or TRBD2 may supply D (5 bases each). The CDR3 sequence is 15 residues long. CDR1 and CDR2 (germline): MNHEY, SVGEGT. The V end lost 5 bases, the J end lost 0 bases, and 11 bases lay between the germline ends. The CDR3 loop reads CASSTQGEAKNIQYF. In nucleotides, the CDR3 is TGTGCCAGCAGTACCCAGGGAGAAGCCAAAAACATTCAGTACTTC.

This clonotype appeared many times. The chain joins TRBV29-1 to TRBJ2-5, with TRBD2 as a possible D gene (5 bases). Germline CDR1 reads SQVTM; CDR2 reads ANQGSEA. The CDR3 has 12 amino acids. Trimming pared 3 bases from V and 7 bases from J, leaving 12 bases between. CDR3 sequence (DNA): TGCAGCGTTGATTTAGCGCGGATGACCCAGTACTTC. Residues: CSVDLARMTQYF.

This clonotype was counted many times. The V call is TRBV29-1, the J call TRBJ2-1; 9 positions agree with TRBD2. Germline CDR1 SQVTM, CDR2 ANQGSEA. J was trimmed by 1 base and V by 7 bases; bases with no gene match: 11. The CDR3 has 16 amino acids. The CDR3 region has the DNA TGCAGCGCCCTTCCAAGCGGGGGGCAATCCTACAATGAGCAGTTCTTC. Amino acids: CSALPSGGQSYNEQFF.

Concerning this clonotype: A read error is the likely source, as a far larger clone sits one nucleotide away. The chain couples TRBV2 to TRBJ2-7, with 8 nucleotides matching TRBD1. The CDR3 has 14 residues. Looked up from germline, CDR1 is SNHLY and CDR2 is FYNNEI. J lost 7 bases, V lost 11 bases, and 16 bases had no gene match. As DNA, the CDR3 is TGTGCCGCCACCCCTCAGGGGGCCCCCCTGGAGCAGTACTTC. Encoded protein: CAATPQGAPLEQYF.

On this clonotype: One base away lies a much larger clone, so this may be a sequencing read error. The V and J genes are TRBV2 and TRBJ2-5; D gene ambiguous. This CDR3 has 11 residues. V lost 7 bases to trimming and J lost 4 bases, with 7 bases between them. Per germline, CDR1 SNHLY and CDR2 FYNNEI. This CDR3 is CASKVLETQYF. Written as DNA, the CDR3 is TGTGCCAGCAAAGTACTAGAGACCCAGTACTTC.

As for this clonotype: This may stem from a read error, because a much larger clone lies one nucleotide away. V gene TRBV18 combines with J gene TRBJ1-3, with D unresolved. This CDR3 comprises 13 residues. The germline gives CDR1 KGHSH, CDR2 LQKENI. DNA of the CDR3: TGTGCCGGCTCACGACCCGTCGCGGACACCATATATTTT. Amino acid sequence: CAGSRPVADTIYF. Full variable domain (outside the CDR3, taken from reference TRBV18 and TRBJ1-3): NAGVMQNPRHLVRRRGQEARLRCSPMKGHSHVYWYRQLPEEGLKFMVYLQKENIIDESGMPKERFSAEFPKEGPSILRIQQVVRGDSAAYFCAGSRPVADTIYFGEGSWLTVV.

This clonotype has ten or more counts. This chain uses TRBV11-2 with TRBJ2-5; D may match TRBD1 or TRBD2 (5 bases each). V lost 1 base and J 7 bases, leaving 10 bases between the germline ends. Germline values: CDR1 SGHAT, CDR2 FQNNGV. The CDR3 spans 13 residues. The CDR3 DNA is TGTGCCAGCAGCTTAGGCCGGGACGGGACCCAGTACTTC. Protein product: CASSLGRDGTQYF.

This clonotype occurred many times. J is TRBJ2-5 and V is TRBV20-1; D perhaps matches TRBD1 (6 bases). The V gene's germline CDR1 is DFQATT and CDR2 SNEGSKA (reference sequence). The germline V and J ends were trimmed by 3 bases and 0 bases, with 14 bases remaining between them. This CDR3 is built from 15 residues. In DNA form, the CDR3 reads TGCAGTGCTAGTAACGCTAACAGGGACCAAGAGACCCAGTACTTC. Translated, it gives CSASNANRDQETQYF.

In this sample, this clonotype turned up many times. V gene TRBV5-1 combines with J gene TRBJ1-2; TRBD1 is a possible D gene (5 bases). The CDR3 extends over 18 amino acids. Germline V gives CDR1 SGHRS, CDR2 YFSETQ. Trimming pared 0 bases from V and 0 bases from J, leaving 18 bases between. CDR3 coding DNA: TGCGCCAGCAGCTTGGGATGGCAGGGTATCGAAGCTAACTATGGCTACACCTTC. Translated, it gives CASSLGWQGIEANYGYTF.